These T cell receptor beta chains were read from a single sample in a study of blood T cells in healthy people across ages. TCRdb called the 5' RACE reads again in MiXCR, with one record for every CDR3 protein. The data contain around 1.5 million distinct CDR3 sequences, around 55% of them singletons. What was sequenced was blood. Source of these receptors: a man aged 18 to 29 in good health. The CDR3 runs from the conserved cysteine through the conserved F or W. The D gene is left open where the match is weak. For some rows the clone size is stated as once, few or many, or as a class when expanded; others skip it.

clone size: few
J gene: TRBJ2-1
D gene: -
V gene: TRBV7-2
CDR3 DNA: TGTGCCAGCAGCTTAGAGGGGTCTCCTACTTACAATGAGCAGTTCTTC
CDR3 protein: CASSLEGSPTYNEQFF

clone size: few
J gene: TRBJ2-4
D gene: -
V gene: TRBV12-3/TRBV12-4
CDR3 DNA: TGTGCCAGCAGTTTAGGATCAGGGGCCCTTAACATTCAGTACTTC
CDR3 protein: CASSLGSGALNIQYF

clone size: once
J gene: TRBJ2-2
D gene: -
V gene: TRBV7-2
CDR3 DNA: TGTGCCAGCAGTCCCGGGGACAAGGTTCTGGGGGAGCTGTTTTTT
CDR3 protein: CASSPGDKVLGELFF

clone size: few
J gene: TRBJ2-1
D gene: TRBD2
V gene: TRBV24-1
CDR3 DNA: TGTGCCACCAGTGAACTCGGGGGGTACAATGAGCAGTTCTTC
CDR3 protein: CATSELGGYNEQFF

clone size: -
J gene: TRBJ1-5
D gene: -
V gene: TRBV12-3/TRBV12-4
CDR3 DNA: TGTGCCAGCGACTTAGGAAGCAATCAGCCCCAGCATTTT
CDR3 protein: CASDLGSNQPQHF

clone size: -
J gene: TRBJ2-2
D gene: -
V gene: TRBV7-2
CDR3 DNA: TGTGCCAGCAGCTTAGGGACCAGGGTATCCGGGGAGCTGTTTTTT
CDR3 protein: CASSLGTRVSGELFF

clone size: -
J gene: TRBJ2-5
D gene: -
V gene: TRBV4-1
CDR3 DNA: TGCGCCAGCAGCCAAGCTCCCCGGCGGGGAGAGACCCAGTACTTC
CDR3 protein: CASSQAPRRGETQYF

clone size: few
J gene: TRBJ2-5
D gene: -
V gene: TRBV29-1
CDR3 DNA: TGCAGCGTCCATCCTGTCGGGAGTGGGCTAGAGACCCAGTACTTC
CDR3 protein: CSVHPVGSGLETQYF

clone size: -
J gene: TRBJ2-2
D gene: TRBD2
V gene: TRBV10-3
CDR3 DNA: TGTGCCATCGGACTAGCGGGGAACACCGGGGAGCTGTTTTTT
CDR3 protein: CAIGLAGNTGELFF

clone size: few
J gene: TRBJ2-7
D gene: TRBD2
V gene: TRBV20-1
CDR3 DNA: TGCAGTGCTGACCCTTCCCTAGCGGGCGGTCCCTACGAGCAGTACTTC
CDR3 protein: CSADPSLAGGPYEQYF

clone size: -
J gene: TRBJ2-5
D gene: -
V gene: TRBV7-2
CDR3 DNA: TGTGCCAGCAGCTTAAAGTGGGGCGGAGAGACCCAGTACTTC
CDR3 protein: CASSLKWGGETQYF

clone size: few
J gene: TRBJ2-7
D gene: TRBD2
V gene: TRBV4-1
CDR3 DNA: TGCGCCAGCAGCCAAGAGGGCGTAGCGGGGACCTCCTACGAGCAGTACTTC
CDR3 protein: CASSQEGVAGTSYEQYF

clone size: -
J gene: TRBJ2-4
D gene: -
V gene: TRBV12-3/TRBV12-4
CDR3 DNA: TGTGCCAGCAGTTGGAACAGGCAAAACATTCAGTACTTC
CDR3 protein: CASSWNRQNIQYF

clone size: few
J gene: TRBJ1-1
D gene: -
V gene: TRBV12-3/TRBV12-4
CDR3 DNA: TGTGCCAGCAGCCTCGGCTCCCGGAACACTGAAGCTTTCTTT
CDR3 protein: CASSLGSRNTEAFF

clone size: -
J gene: TRBJ1-1
D gene: -
V gene: TRBV2
CDR3 DNA: TGTGCCAGCGGGACGGGCCGATCCACTGAAGCTTTCTTT
CDR3 protein: CASGTGRSTEAFF

clone size: few
J gene: TRBJ2-1
D gene: -
V gene: TRBV7-9
CDR3 DNA: TGTGCCAGCAGCTTAGAACCGGGTGAGCAGTTCTTC
CDR3 protein: CASSLEPGEQFF

clone size: few
J gene: TRBJ2-4
D gene: -
V gene: TRBV27
CDR3 DNA: TGTGCCAGCGGTCGGTCGCAGGGAGGTGTTAGGGACATTCAGTACTTC
CDR3 protein: CASGRSQGGVRDIQYF

clone size: -
J gene: TRBJ2-7
D gene: -
V gene: TRBV7-9
CDR3 DNA: TGTGCCAGCGCTCTTGGGGGTCTAGGGGCGGAATACGAGCAGTACTTC
CDR3 protein: CASALGGLGAEYEQYF

clone size: -
J gene: TRBJ2-7
D gene: -
V gene: TRBV20-1
CDR3 DNA: TGCAGTGCTAGAGATGTTTTAGCGGCTCCAACCGTATACGAGCAGTACTTC
CDR3 protein: CSARDVLAAPTVYEQYF

clone size: few
J gene: TRBJ2-1
D gene: -
V gene: TRBV5-1
CDR3 DNA: TGCGCCAGCAGCGGGATAATGGGGGATGAGCAGTTCTTC
CDR3 protein: CASSGIMGDEQFF

clone size: -
J gene: TRBJ2-1
D gene: -
V gene: TRBV20-1
CDR3 DNA: TGCAGTGCTAGAGGGATCCGGGACGACCGGTTCTTC
CDR3 protein: CSARGIRDDRFF

clone size: once
J gene: TRBJ1-6
D gene: -
V gene: TRBV6-5
CDR3 DNA: TGTGCCAGCAGGAGCGGGTTCGGATCCTATAATTCACCCCTCCACTTT
CDR3 protein: CASRSGFGSYNSPLHF

clone size: -
J gene: TRBJ2-4
D gene: TRBD1
V gene: TRBV12-3/TRBV12-4
CDR3 DNA: TGTGCCAGCAGTCTGGACAGGGGCGGGAACATTCAGTACTTC
CDR3 protein: CASSLDRGGNIQYF

clone size: -
J gene: TRBJ2-5
D gene: TRBD2
V gene: TRBV7-9
CDR3 DNA: TGTGCCAGCAAGGCTAGCGGGAGAGGGGGGACCCAGTACTTC
CDR3 protein: CASKASGRGGTQYF

clone size: -
J gene: TRBJ2-7
D gene: -
V gene: TRBV4-3
CDR3 DNA: TGCGCCAGCAGCCAAGAATTCAGGGGGGCCTACGAGCAGTACTTC
CDR3 protein: CASSQEFRGAYEQYF

clone size: -
J gene: TRBJ1-4
D gene: -
V gene: TRBV7-9
CDR3 DNA: TGTGCCAGCAGCTTACGGGGGAACCCTAATGAAAAACTGTTTTTT
CDR3 protein: CASSLRGNPNEKLFF

clone size: -
J gene: TRBJ2-5
D gene: TRBD2
V gene: TRBV28
CDR3 DNA: TGTGCCAGCAGTTTATTGCTAGCGGGTCAGGGGGAGACCCAGTACTTC
CDR3 protein: CASSLLLAGQGETQYF

clone size: -
J gene: TRBJ2-3
D gene: TRBD2
V gene: TRBV4-2
CDR3 DNA: TGTGCCAGCAGAAAAGAGGCGGGGGGGACAGATACGCAGTATTTT
CDR3 protein: CASRKEAGGTDTQYF

clone size: -
J gene: TRBJ2-1
D gene: -
V gene: TRBV7-9
CDR3 DNA: TGTGCCAGCAGTCACAGGGCCGGAGGGGGTCACAATGAGCAGTTCTTC
CDR3 protein: CASSHRAGGGHNEQFF

clone size: many
J gene: TRBJ1-4
D gene: TRBD1
V gene: TRBV10-3
CDR3 DNA: TGTGCCATCCAAGGACAGGGGGCAGGGGAAAAACTGTTTTTT
CDR3 protein: CAIQGQGAGEKLFF

clone size: -
J gene: TRBJ1-4
D gene: TRBD1
V gene: TRBV20-1
CDR3 DNA: TGCAGTGCAGCCCAACCCTATGGGGACAGGTTTAATGAAAAACTGTTTTTT
CDR3 protein: CSAAQPYGDRFNEKLFF

clone size: few
J gene: TRBJ2-3
D gene: TRBD2
V gene: TRBV9
CDR3 DNA: TGTGCCAGCAGCACACGTCGGGGGGACCCTGCAGATACGCAGTATTTT
CDR3 protein: CASSTRRGDPADTQYF

clone size: -
J gene: TRBJ2-6
D gene: -
V gene: TRBV3-1
CDR3 DNA: TGTGCCAGCAGCACAAGGGGGGCCGGGGCCAACGTCCTGACTTTC
CDR3 protein: CASSTRGAGANVLTF